This T cell receptor beta chain was profiled in a study of glioma-infiltrating T cells after dendritic cell vaccination. Background on the study: At biweekly intervals, patients got three intradermal dendritic cell vaccine injections. General study points: Complete blood and tumor specimen sets were limited to few patients.

Time point defined: after dendritic cell vaccination, including at tumor progression/relapse. The CDR3 is 12 amino acids. The germline gives CDR1 SGHTA, CDR2 FQGNSA. Trimming left V 5 bases short and J 1 base short, with 5 bases between. Input was approximately 2.2 ug genomic DNA, or all available if less. Primers: 60 V beta forward and 13 J beta reverse. Repertoires were generated with immunoSEQ multiplex PCR, while TCRdb's copy carries only in-frame clones and drops some. The sample records 90,000 or so clones, approximately 78% being singletons. This clone appeared a single time. What it recognizes is unknown.

The chain joins TRBV7-2 to TRBJ2-5, with D unresolved. The sequences come from blood, collected after dendritic cell vaccination. The sequence was collected from a human donor with glioblastoma. In DNA, the CDR3 is TGTGCCAGCAGCCCCTCCCAAGAGACCCAGTACTTC. This sequence encodes CASSPSQETQYF.